Listed here is a single T cell receptor (beta chain). This table comes from immunoSEQ multiplex PCR, and its TCRdb copy is limited to in-frame clones, with some not included. Among about 86,000 clones listed, roughly 83% were seen once. The sample originates from a study of blood T cell repertoires in COVID-19. Study-level background: Samples taken during acute and convalescent COVID-19 were collected in the United States, Italy and Spain.

The TCR was taken from a woman of 80 years or more with active or convalescent COVID-19. The sample taken for sequencing was peripheral blood.

The CDR3: CASSLGGRETQYF. In nucleotides, the CDR3 is TGTGCCAGCAGCCTCGGGGGGAGAGAGACCCAGTACTTC. The chain is built from TRBV28 and TRBJ2-5; 7 nucleotides align to TRBD2. The CDR3 consists of 13 residues. The germline gives CDR1 MDHEN, CDR2 SYDVKM. With 6 bases clipped from V and 4 bases from J, the junction kept 5 bases outside the gene matches. Looking up the rest from reference TRBV28 and TRBJ2-5 gives the full variable domain: DVKVTQSSRYLVKRTGEKVFLECVQDMDHENMFWYRQDPGLGLRLIYFSYDVKMKEKGDIPEGYSVSREKKERFSLILESASTNQTSMYLCASSLGGRETQYFGPGTRLLVL.